The TCR beta chain under discussion was sequenced for a study of identical twins listed by TCRdb under 2016. A note on the overall study: TCR alpha and beta repertoires from monozygotic twins, unrelated adults of various ages and cord blood were deep-sequenced to test whether fetal clonotypes persist. To rule out contamination, the twin experiments were replicated at different times with different library preparation protocols.

All donors were healthy Caucasians. Preparation of the library involved 5' RACE. Instrument on record: Illumina HiSeq 2000. A universal primer binding site was introduced by template switching, and a unique molecular identifier was present in the final cDNA, enabling accurate counting of TCR cDNA molecules. Specific primers in the conserved constant-segment region were used to synthesize first-strand cDNA for the TCR alpha and beta chains. Each cDNA library was double barcoded, with a SMART-Mk sample barcode plus Illumina barcodes, to control for contamination. Two successive PCR steps introduced TruSeq adapter sequences along with Illumina sample barcodes. The TCR alpha and beta cDNA libraries were sequenced on the Illumina HiSeq platform using custom primers. The original methods were these. MiGEC processed the raw reads to extract unique molecular identifiers, while MiXCR was used to determine the CDR3 positions. Recombination models were inferred per individual with the repgenHMM and IGoR tools using an EM algorithm. Shared clonotype analysis was performed with the tcR package in R, normalizing sharing by the product of cloneset sizes. Out-of-frame nonproductive sequences were analyzed to study raw recombination free of thymic and clonal selection effects. The public reads were quality trimmed at Q25 with fastp and then assembled into clones with MiXCR by TCRdb, keeping productive beta chains. Here each entry gathers all rows of one CDR3 protein and keeps the most common genes and DNA. Clone size and V and J calls follow TCRdb, not the original study. For this sample there are some 1,700,000 distinct CDR3 sequences; less than 35% appear just once. The ten largest clones take up over 0.25% of the sample.

Trimming costs V 0 bases and J 7 bases, and their ends lie 10 bases apart. The CDR1 and CDR2 encoded by the germline V gene are LGHNA and YNFKEQ. The CDR3 runs 15 amino acids, cysteine and phenylalanine included. Only the CDR3 DNA is retained, 45 bases long and in frame from the first base. The study at large found these results: Fewer insertions were carried by abundant cord blood beta clonotypes, a similar but weaker trend appeared in young adult naive repertoires, and no such trend appeared in memory repertoires. Zero-insertion analyses could be partly confounded by invariant T cells such as MAIT and iNKT, though diverse VJ usage argued against such confounding for most clonotypes. Because the same donors could not be followed over many years, the conclusions depended on cross-sectional statistical analysis. Out-of-frame TCR alpha sequences shared between twins showed an excess of low generation-probability sequences compared with coincidental sharing between unrelated individuals. The excess sharing between twins in beta out-of-frame sequences was weaker because fewer shared sequences reduced the signal-to-noise ratio. Out-of-frame TCR alpha sharing in monozygotic twins was systematically underestimated by recombination models, whereas sharing between unrelated individuals was in agreement with the recombination models.

To note about this clonotype: It lacks a known antigen. No base-level quality is on record; no much larger clone is a single base apart.

This sequence originates from a newborn girl in good health. The V and J segments used are TRBV4-2 and TRBJ1-6; the D gene cannot be resolved reliably. Sample: cord blood. The nucleotide sequence is given as TGTGCCAGCAGCCAAGACCGGGCGGGGAATTCACCCCTCCACTTT. It translates as CASSQDRAGNSPLHF.